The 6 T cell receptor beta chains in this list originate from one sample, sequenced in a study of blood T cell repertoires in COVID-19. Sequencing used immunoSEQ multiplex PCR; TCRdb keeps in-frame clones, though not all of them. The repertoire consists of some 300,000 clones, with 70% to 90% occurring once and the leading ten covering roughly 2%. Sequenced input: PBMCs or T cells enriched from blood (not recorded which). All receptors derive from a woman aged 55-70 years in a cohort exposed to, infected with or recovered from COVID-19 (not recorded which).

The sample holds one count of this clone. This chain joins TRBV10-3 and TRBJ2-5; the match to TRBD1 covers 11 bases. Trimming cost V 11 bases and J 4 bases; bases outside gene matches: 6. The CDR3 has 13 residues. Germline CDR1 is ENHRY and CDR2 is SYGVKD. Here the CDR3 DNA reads TGTGCCGCGACCGGGACAGGGGGAGAGACCCAGTACTTC. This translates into CAATGTGGETQYF.

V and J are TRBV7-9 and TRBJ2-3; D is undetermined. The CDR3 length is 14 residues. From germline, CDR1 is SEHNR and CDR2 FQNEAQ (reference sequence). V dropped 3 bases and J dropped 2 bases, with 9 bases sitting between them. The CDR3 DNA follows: TGTGCCAGCAGCTTGGGCTTCCACACAGATACGCAGTATTTT. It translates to CASSLGFHTDTQYF.

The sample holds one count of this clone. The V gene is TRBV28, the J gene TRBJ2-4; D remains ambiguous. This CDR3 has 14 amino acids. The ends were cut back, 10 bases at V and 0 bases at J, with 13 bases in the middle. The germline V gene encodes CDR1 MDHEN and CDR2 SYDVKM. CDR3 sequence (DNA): TGTGCCACCCTGAGTGGGCTAGCCAAAAACATTCAGTACTTC. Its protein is CATLSGLAKNIQYF.

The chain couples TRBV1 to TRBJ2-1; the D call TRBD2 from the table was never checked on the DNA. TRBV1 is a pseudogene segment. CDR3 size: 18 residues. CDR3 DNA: TGCACCAGCAGCCAAGACCCCGGACTAGCGGGGCCCAACAATGAGCAGTTCTTC. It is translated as CTSSQDPGLAGPNNEQFF.

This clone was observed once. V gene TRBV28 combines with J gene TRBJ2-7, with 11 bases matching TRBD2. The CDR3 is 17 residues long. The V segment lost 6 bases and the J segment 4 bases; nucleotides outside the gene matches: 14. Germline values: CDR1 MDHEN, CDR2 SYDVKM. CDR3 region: CASSATGTSGSSYEQYF. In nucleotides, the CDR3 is TGTGCCAGCAGCGCGACAGGGACTAGCGGAAGTTCATACGAGCAGTACTTC.

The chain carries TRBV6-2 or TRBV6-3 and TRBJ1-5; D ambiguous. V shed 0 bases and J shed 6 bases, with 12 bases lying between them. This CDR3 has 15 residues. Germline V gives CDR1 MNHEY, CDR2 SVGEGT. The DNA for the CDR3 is TGTGCCAGCAGTTACTCGACAAGGGAGGGTCAGCCCCAGCATTTT. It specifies CASSYSTREGQPQHF.